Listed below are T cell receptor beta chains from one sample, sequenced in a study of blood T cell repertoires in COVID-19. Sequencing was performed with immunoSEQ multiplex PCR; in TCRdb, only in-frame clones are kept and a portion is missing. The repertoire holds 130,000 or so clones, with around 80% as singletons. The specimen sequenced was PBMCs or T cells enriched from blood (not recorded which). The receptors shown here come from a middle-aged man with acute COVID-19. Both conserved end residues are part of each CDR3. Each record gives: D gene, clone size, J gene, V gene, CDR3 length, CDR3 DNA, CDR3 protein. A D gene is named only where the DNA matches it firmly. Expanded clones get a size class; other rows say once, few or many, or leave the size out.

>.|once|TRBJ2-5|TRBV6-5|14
TGTGCCAGCAGGCCCCAACCCGGCGGGGAGACCCAGTACTTC
CASRPQPGGETQYF
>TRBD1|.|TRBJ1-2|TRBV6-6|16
TGTGCCAGCAGTCATCTGAACCCGACAGGGGTCTATGGCTACACCTTC
CASSHLNPTGVYGYTF
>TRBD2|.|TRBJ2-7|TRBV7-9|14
TGTGCCAGCAGCACTAGCGGGATTTCCTACGAGCAGTACTTC
CASSTSGISYEQYF
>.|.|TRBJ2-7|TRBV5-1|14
TGCGCCAGCAGCTTGGGCCCTAGCTCCTACGAGCAGTACTTC
CASSLGPSSYEQYF
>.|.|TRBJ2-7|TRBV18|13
TGTGCCAGCTCACCACGACCGGGGTCCGAGCAGTACTTC
CASSPRPGSEQYF
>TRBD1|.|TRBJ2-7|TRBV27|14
TGTGCCAGCAGTTTCCAGGGGGCCACCTACGAGCAGTACTTC
CASSFQGATYEQYF
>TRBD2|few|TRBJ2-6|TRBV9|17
TGTGCCAGCAGCCTGGCGGGGGAGAGCTCTGGGGCCAACGTCCTGACTTTC
CASSLAGESSGANVLTF
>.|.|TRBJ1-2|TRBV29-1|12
TGCAGCGTTGAAGGGCCAGTCTATGGCTACACCTTC
CSVEGPVYGYTF
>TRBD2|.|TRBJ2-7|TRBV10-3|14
TGTGCCATCAGCGACCTAGCGGGAGAAAGCGAGCAGTACTTC
CAISDLAGESEQYF
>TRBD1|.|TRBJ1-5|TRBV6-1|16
TGTGCCAGCAGTGTCGTCAGGGGGACTGGGAATCAGCCCCAGCATTTT
CASSVVRGTGNQPQHF
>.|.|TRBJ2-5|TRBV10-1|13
TGCGCCAGCAGTCGCGGGGATCAAGAGACCCAGTACTTC
CASSRGDQETQYF
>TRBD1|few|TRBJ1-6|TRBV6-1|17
TGTGCCAGCAGTGCGGGGACAGTTTCTTACTATAATTCACCCCTCCACTTT
CASSAGTVSYYNSPLHF